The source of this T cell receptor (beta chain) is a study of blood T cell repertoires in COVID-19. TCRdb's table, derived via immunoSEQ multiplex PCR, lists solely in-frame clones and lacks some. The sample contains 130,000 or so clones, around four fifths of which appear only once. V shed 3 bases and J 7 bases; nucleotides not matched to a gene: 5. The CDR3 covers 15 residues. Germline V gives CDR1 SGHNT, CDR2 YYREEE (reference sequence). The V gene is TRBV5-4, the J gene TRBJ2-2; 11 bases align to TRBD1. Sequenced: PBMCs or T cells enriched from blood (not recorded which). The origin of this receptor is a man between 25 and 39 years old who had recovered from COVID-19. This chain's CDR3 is CASSSGTGGFGELFF. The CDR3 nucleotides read TGTGCCAGCAGCTCCGGGACAGGGGGTTTCGGGGAGCTGTTTTTT. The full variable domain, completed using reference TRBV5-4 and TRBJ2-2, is ETGVTQSPTHLIKTRGQQVTLRCSSQSGHNTVSWYQQALGQGPQFIFQYYREEENGRGNFPPRFSGLQFPNYSSELNVNALELDDSALYLCASSSGTGGFGELFFGEGSRLTVL.